This T cell receptor beta chain comes out of a study of CD8 T cells in Susac syndrome. Trimming shortened V by 4 bases and J by 4 bases, and 10 bases separated the two germline ends. CDR3 length equals 12 residues. Germline values: CDR1 DFQATT, CDR2 SNEGSKA (reference sequence). Sequencing of TCR beta, carried out with a high-throughput approach, was applied to CD8+ and CD4+ T cells from the blood. CD8+ and CD4+ T cells were negatively isolated; TEMRA cells were FACS-enriched. Reverse transcription of roughly 0.5 to 1 ug RNA was carried out with random hexamers. An immunoSEQ multiplex PCR amplified TCR beta CDR3 over 54 Vbeta and 13 Jbeta. Via MiXCR, TCRdb re-called the immunoSEQ multiplex PCR reads, giving one row per CDR3 protein. The sample contains a few hundred thousand distinct CDR3 sequences, approximately 95% of which appear only once.

Material: CD4+ T cells from PBMCs. The sequence came from a human donor with multiple sclerosis. The chain has TRBV20-1 and TRBJ1-2, with D hard to call. The CDR3 bases are TGCAGTGCTACCGAGCTCTCCTATGGCTACACCTTC. Its protein product is CSATELSYGYTF.